The 9 T cell receptor beta chains given below trace back to one sample, sequenced in a study of T-cell reconstitution after alpha-beta-depleted transplantation in children. Researchers prepared the TCRbeta library using unique molecular identifiers, the study reports. One entry per CDR3 protein, called by TCRdb with MiXCR from the PCR reads. The repertoire consists of approximately 350,000 distinct CDR3 sequences, with about a tenth occurring once and the leading ten covering 2% to 2.5%. The sample was PBMCs from the stem cell graft donor, taken from the stem cell graft. The origin of the receptors is a human donor who donated a stem cell graft to a child with acute lymphoblastic leukemia.

The chain recombines TRBV6-1 with TRBJ2-7, with D perhaps TRBD2 (6 bases). Germline CDR1 MNHNS, CDR2 SASEGT. Trimming removed 6 bases at V and 7 bases at J, with 19 bases between. The CDR3 extends over 14 amino acids. Here the CDR3 DNA reads TGTGCCAGCAGCCTTAGCGGCCCATCGTGGGAGCAGTACTTC. Amino acid sequence: CASSLSGPSWEQYF.

This clonotype was detected ten times or more. The chain couples TRBV4-1 to TRBJ1-5; D unclear. CDR3 length: 15 residues. The ends were cut back, 1 base at V and 5 bases at J, with 12 bases in the middle. CDR1 is MGHRA, CDR2 YSYEKL, per germline. CDR3: CASSQADGSYQPQHF. For the CDR3, the DNA is TGCGCCAGCAGCCAAGCTGACGGATCTTATCAGCCCCAGCATTTT.

This clonotype has a handful of counts. The chain employs TRBV18 and TRBJ2-1; unclear D gene. CDR1 is KGHSH, CDR2 LQKENI, per germline. The V end lost 1 base, the J end lost 0 bases, and 10 bases lay between the germline ends. The CDR3 is 16 residues long. The CDR3 region has the DNA TGTGCCAGCTCACCACGGCCGTCAAGCTCCTACAATGAGCAGTTCTTC. This codes for CASSPRPSSSYNEQFF. The full variable domain, in which reference TRBV18 and TRBJ2-1 provide the parts outside the CDR3, is NAGVMQNPRHLVRRRGQEARLRCSPMKGHSHVYWYRQLPEEGLKFMVYLQKENIIDESGMPKERFSAEFPKEGPSILRIQQVVRGDSAAYFCASSPRPSSSYNEQFFGPGTRLTVL.

This clonotype was seen only a few times. V is TRBV5-1 and J is TRBJ1-2, with 8 bases lining up with TRBD1. The CDR3 has 17 residues. CDR1 is SGHRS, CDR2 YFSETQ, per germline. With V trimmed by 2 bases and J by 6 bases, 15 bases remained unmatched. The CDR3 coding sequence is TGCGCCAGCAGCTTTGCCGTCGTAGGACAGGGTGGTAATGGCTACACCTTC. This gives the protein CASSFAVVGQGGNGYTF.

This sequence joins TRBV4-2 and TRBJ2-7; D gene unclear. CDR1 is LGHNA, CDR2 YNFKEQ, per germline. CDR3 length equals 14 residues. The V and J ends lost 8 bases and 7 bases respectively, with 21 bases between them. CDR3 DNA sequence: TGTGCCAGCTGCGACATCATAAGGTCTGGAGAGCAGTACTTC. Translated, it gives CASCDIIRSGEQYF.

DNA of the CDR3: TGTGCCACCTCAAGGGGGAGGGGGACGGACTATGGCTACACCTTC. The encoded protein is CATSRGRGTDYGYTF. V and J are TRBV6-1 and TRBJ1-2; D may be TRBD1 (6 bases). Germline lookup yields CDR1 MNHNS and CDR2 SASEGT. The CDR3 totals 15 residues. Trimming left V 10 bases short and J 3 bases short, with 21 bases between.

The chain employs TRBV28 and TRBJ2-5; 7 bases agree with TRBD1. Trimming at V came to 5 bases and at J to 5 bases, leaving 8 bases not matched to a gene. This CDR3 is 14 amino acids long. Germline-derived CDR1 and CDR2 are MDHEN and SYDVKM. CDR3 region: CASSIGQVGETQYF. The CDR3 DNA reads TGTGCCAGCAGTATCGGACAGGTGGGCGAGACCCAGTACTTC.

This clonotype was found a few times. This chain uses TRBV28 with TRBJ2-7; D is perhaps TRBD2 (6 bases). V lost 1 base, J lost 7 bases, and 14 bases lay in between. CDR1 is MDHEN and CDR2 is SYDVKM in the germline V gene. This CDR3 has 14 residues. CDR3 loop: CASSLSAGRGEQYF. The CDR3, as DNA: TGTGCCAGCAGTTTATCCGCGGGGCGAGGGGAGCAGTACTTC. Variable domain in full (rest from reference TRBV28 and TRBJ2-7): DVKVTQSSRYLVKRTGEKVFLECVQDMDHENMFWYRQDPGLGLRLIYFSYDVKMKEKGDIPEGYSVSREKKERFSLILESASTNQTSMYLCASSLSAGRGEQYFGPGTRLTVT.

The V gene is TRBV20-1, the J gene TRBJ2-7; 10 bases fit TRBD1. This CDR3 has 13 residues. With V trimmed by 3 bases and J by 3 bases, 2 bases remained unmatched. Germline-derived CDR1 and CDR2 are DFQATT and SNEGSKA (reference sequence). CDR3 sequence: CSARTGGVYEQYF. The CDR3 region has the DNA TGCAGTGCTAGGACAGGGGGCGTCTACGAGCAGTACTTC.